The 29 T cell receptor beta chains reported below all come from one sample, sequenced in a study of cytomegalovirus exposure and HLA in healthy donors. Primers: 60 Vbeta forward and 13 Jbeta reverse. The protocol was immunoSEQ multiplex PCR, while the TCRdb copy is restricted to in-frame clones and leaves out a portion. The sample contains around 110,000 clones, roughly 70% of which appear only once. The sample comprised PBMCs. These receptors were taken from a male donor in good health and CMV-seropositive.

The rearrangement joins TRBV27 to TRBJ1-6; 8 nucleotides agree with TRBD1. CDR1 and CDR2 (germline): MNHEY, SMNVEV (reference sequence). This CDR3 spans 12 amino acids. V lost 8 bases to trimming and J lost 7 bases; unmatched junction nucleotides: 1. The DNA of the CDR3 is TGTGCCAGCCGGGACAGGAATTCACCCCTCCACTTT. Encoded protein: CASRDRNSPLHF.

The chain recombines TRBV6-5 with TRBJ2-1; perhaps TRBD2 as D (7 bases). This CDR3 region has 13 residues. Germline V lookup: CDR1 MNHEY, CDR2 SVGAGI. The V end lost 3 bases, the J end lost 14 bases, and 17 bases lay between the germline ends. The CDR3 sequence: CASSYRGAAGKFF. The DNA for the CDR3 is TGTGCCAGCAGTTATCGGGGGGCCGCGGGGAAGTTCTTC.

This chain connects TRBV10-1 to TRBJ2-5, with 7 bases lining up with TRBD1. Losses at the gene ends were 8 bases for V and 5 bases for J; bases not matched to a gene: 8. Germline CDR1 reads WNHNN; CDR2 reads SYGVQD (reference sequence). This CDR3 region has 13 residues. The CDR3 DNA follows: TGCGCCAGCCTGACAGGGACGGTGGAGACCCAGTACTTC. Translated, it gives CASLTGTVETQYF.

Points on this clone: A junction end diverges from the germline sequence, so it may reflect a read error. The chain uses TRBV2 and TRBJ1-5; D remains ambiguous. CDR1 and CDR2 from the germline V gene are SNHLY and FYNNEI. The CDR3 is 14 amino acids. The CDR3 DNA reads TGTGCCAGCAGTGAAAGGTACGGGAATCAGCCCCAGAATTTT. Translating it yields CASSERYGNQPQNF.

In nucleotides, the CDR3 is TGCGCCAGCAGCCAAAGACTAGCGGGAGTCTCCTACGAGCAGTACTTC. Amino acids: CASSQRLAGVSYEQYF. This sequence joins TRBV4-3 and TRBJ2-7, with 12 bases identical to TRBD2. Germline V gene data show CDR1 as LGHNA and CDR2 as YSLEER. The V and J ends lost 2 bases and 0 bases, in that order; junction bases with no gene match: 2. This CDR3 contains 16 residues.

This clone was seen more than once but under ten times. The CDR3 coding sequence is TGTGCCAGCAGCTTAAGTGGCGGCGCCTACGAGCAGTACTTC. It is translated as CASSLSGGAYEQYF. The chain couples TRBV7-6 to TRBJ2-7; D is unresolved. The germline gives CDR1 SGHVS, CDR2 FNYEAQ. The CDR3 has 14 residues. The ends were cut back, 2 bases at V and 2 bases at J, with 10 bases in the middle. The full variable domain, its missing parts supplied by reference TRBV7-6 and TRBJ2-7, is GAGVSQSPRYKVTKRGQDVALRCDPISGHVSLYWYRQALGQGPEFLTYFNYEAQQDKSGLPNDRFSAERPEGSISTLTIQRTEQRDSAMYRCASSLSGGAYEQYFGPGTRLTVT.

CDR3 protein: CASSAGDGENSPLHF. The CDR3 DNA reads TGTGCCAGCAGCGCAGGGGACGGGGAGAATTCACCCCTCCACTTT. The chain has TRBV9 and TRBJ1-6, with D maybe TRBD1 (6 bases). CDR1 SGDLS and CDR2 YYNGEE come from the germline V gene. Trimming took 3 bases from V and 7 from J, leaving 14 bases between them. The CDR3 is made up of 15 amino acids.

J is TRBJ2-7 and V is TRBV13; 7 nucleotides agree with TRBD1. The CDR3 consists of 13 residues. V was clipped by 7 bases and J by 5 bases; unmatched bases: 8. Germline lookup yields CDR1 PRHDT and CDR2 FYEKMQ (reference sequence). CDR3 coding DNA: TGTGCCAGCACCGCGTCGGACAGGCACGAGCAGTACTTC. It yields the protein CASTASDRHEQYF.

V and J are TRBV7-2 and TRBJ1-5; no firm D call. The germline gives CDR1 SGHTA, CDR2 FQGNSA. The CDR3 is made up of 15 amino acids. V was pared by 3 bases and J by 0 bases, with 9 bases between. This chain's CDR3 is CASSFSSSSNQPQHF. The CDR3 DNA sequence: TGTGCCAGCAGCTTCTCCTCTAGTAGCAATCAGCCCCAGCATTTT.

CDR3 sequence (DNA): TGCGCCAGCAGCCAAGACAGGGGTGCTGGAAACACCATATATTTT. It yields the protein CASSQDRGAGNTIYF. The rearrangement links TRBV4-3 to TRBJ1-3, with a weak D call TRBD1 (6 bases). Germline V CDR1 and CDR2: LGHNA, YSLEER. The CDR3 length is 15 residues. V lost 0 bases and J 2 bases, leaving 8 bases between the germline ends.

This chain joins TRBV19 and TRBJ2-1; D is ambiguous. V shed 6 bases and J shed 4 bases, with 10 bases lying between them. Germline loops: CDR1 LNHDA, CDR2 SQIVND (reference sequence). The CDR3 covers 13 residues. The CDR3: CASSITEYNEQFF. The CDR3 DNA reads TGTGCCAGTAGCATAACAGAGTACAATGAGCAGTTCTTC.

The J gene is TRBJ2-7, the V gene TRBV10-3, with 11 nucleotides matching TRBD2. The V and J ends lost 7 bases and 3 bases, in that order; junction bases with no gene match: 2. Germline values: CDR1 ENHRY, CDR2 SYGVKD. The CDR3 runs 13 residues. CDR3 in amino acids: CAIKTSGDYEQYF. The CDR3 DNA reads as TGTGCCATCAAGACTAGCGGGGACTACGAGCAGTACTTC.

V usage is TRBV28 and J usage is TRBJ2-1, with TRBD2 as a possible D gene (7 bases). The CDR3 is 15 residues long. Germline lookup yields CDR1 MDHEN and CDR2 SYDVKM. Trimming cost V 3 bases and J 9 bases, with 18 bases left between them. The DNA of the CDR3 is TGTGCCAGCAGTTTCAGGGGCAACTCGGGGGGTGAGCAGTTCTTC. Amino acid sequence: CASSFRGNSGGEQFF. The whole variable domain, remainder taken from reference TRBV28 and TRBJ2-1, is DVKVTQSSRYLVKRTGEKVFLECVQDMDHENMFWYRQDPGLGLRLIYFSYDVKMKEKGDIPEGYSVSREKKERFSLILESASTNQTSMYLCASSFRGNSGGEQFFGPGTRLTVL.

CDR3 region: CASSFAGTGLAKEQFF. The DNA for the CDR3 is TGTGCCAGCAGTTTCGCCGGGACAGGGCTAGCTAAGGAGCAGTTCTTC. The chain uses TRBV28 and TRBJ2-1; 9 bases agree with TRBD1. The CDR3 sequence is 16 residues long. V lost 3 bases and J lost 10; bases outside the gene matches: 13. Germline lookup yields CDR1 MDHEN and CDR2 SYDVKM.

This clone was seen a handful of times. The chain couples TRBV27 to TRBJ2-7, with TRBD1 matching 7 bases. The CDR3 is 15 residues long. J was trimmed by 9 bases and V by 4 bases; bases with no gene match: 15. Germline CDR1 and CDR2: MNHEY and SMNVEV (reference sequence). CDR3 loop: CASSSPTGTVEGQYF. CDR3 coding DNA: TGTGCCAGCAGTTCACCGACCGGGACAGTCGAGGGGCAGTACTTC.

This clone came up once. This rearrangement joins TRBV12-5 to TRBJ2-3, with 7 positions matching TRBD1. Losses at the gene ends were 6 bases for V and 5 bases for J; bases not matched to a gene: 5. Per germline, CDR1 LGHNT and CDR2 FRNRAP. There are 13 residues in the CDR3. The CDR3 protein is CASGRTGLDTQYF. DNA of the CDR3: TGTGCTAGTGGCCGGACAGGCCTAGATACGCAGTATTTT.

The CDR3 DNA reads TGTGCCAGCAGCCCGGGACTAGTCCAAGAGACCCAGTACTTC. Its protein product is CASSPGLVQETQYF. The chain is built from TRBV5-4 and TRBJ2-5; 8 bases line up with TRBD2. V trimming: 4 bases; J trimming: 1 base; junction bases outside the gene matches: 3. Germline V gives CDR1 SGHNT, CDR2 YYREEE (reference sequence). This CDR3 has 14 residues.

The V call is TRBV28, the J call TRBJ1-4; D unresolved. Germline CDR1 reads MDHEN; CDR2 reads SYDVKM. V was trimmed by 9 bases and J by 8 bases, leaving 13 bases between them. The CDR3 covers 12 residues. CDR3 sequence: CASNSGKEKLFF. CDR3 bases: TGTGCCAGTAACTCGGGTAAAGAAAAACTGTTTTTT.

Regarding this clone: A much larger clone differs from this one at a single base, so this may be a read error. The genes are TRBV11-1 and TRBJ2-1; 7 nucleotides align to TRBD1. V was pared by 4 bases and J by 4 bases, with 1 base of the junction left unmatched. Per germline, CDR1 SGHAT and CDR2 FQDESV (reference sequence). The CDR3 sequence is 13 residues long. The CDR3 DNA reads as TGTGCCAGCAGCTCGGACAGGTACAATGAGCAGTTCTTC. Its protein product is CASSSDRYNEQFF.

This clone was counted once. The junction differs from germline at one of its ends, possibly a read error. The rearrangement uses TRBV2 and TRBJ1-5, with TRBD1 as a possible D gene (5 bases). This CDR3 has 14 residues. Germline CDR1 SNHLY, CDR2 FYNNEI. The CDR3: CASRFGGSNQSQHF. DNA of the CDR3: TGTGCCAGCCGCTTTGGGGGGAGCAATCAGTCCCAGCATTTT.

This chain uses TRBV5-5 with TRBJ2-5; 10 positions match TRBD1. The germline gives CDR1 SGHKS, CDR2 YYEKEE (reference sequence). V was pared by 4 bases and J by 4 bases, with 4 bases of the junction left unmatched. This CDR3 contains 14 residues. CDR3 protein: CASSKDRGVETQYF. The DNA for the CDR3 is TGTGCCAGCAGCAAGGACAGGGGGGTAGAGACCCAGTACTTC.

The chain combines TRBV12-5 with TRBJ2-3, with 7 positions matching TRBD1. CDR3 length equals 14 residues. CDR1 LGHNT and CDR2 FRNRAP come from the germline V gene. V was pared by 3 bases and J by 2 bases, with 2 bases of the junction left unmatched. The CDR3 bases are TGTGCTAGTGGTTTTGGGACAGCCACAGATACGCAGTATTTT. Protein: CASGFGTATDTQYF.

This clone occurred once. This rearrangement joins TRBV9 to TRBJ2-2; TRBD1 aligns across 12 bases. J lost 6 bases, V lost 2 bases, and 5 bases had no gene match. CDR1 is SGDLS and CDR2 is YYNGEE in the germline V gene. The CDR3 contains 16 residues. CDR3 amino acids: CASSVLGTGGPGELFF. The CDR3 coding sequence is TGTGCCAGCAGCGTGCTCGGGACAGGGGGCCCCGGGGAGCTGTTTTTT. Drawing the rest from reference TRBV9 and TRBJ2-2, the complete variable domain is DSGVTQTPKHLITATGQRVTLRCSPRSGDLSVYWYQQSLDQGLQFLIQYYNGEERAKGNILERFSAQQFPDLHSELNLSSLELGDSALYFCASSVLGTGGPGELFFGEGSRLTVL.

CDR3 DNA: TGTGCCAGCAGCGTTACAGGGTTTATCGACAATGAGCAGTTCTTC. Translated, it gives CASSVTGFIDNEQFF. The chain carries TRBV9 and TRBJ2-1, with a tentative D call TRBD1 (6 bases). Germline CDR1 is SGDLS and CDR2 is YYNGEE. This CDR3 spans 15 amino acids. Trimming shortened V by 2 bases and J by 5 bases, and 14 bases separated the two germline ends.

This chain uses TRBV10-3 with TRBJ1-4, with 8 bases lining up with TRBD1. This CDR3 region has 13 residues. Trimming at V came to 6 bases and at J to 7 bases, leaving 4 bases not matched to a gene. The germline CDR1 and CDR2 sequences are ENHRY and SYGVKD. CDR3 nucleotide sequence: TGTGCCATCAGGGACAGGGACGGTGAAAAACTGTTTTTT. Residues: CAIRDRDGEKLFF.

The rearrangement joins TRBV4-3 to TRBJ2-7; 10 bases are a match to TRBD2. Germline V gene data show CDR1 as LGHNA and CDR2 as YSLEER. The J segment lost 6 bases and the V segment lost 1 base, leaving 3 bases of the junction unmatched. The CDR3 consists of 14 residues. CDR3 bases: TGCGCCAGCAGCCAAGGGGTAGCGGGAGGCGAGCAGTACTTC. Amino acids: CASSQGVAGGEQYF.

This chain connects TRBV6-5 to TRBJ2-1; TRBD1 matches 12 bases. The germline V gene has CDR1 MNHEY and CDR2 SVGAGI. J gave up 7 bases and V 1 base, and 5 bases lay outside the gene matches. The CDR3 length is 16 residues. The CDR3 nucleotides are TGTGCCAGCAGTTACTTTTCGGGACAGGGGGCGAATGAGCAGTTCTTC. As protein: CASSYFSGQGANEQFF.

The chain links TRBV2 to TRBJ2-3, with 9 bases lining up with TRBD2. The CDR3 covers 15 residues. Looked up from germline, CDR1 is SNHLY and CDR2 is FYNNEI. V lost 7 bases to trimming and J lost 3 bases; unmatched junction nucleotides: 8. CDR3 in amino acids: CASTRRGGATDTQYF. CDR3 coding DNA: TGTGCCAGCACAAGGCGCGGGGGGGCAACAGATACGCAGTATTTT.

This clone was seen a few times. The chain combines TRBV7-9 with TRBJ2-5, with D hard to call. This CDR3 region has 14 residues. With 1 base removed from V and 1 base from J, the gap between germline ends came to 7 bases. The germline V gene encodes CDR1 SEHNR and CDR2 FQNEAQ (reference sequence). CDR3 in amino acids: CASSLVPVQETQYF. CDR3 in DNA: TGTGCCAGCAGCTTAGTCCCAGTCCAAGAGACCCAGTACTTC.